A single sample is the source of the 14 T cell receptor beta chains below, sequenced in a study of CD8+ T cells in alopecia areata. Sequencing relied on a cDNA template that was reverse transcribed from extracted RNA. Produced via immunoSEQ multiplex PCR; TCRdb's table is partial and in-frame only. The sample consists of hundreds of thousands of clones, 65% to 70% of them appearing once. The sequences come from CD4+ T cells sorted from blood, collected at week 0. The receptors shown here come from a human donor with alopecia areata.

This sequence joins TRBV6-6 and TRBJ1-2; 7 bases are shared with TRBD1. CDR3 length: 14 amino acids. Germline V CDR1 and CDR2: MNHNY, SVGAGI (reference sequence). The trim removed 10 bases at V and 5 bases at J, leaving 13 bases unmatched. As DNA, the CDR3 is TGTGCCACTCCCGACCGGACAGGTCGTTATGGCTACACCTTC. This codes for CATPDRTGRYGYTF.

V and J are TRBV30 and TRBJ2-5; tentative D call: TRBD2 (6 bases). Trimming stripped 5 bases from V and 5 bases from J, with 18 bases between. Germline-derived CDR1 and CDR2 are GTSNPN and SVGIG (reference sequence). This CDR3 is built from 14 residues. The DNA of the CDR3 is TGTGCCTGGGAAAGCGGGTCCCGAGGGGAGACCCAGTACTTC. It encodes CAWESGSRGETQYF.

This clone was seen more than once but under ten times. The CDR3 sequence is CASSLELAGGTDTQYF. CDR3 bases: TGTGCCAGCAGCTTAGAACTAGCGGGGGGGACAGATACGCAGTATTTT. The chain couples TRBV7-2 to TRBJ2-3; 13 bases fit TRBD2. CDR3 length: 16 amino acids. J gave up 3 bases and V 1 base, and 1 base lay outside the gene matches. Germline values: CDR1 SGHTA, CDR2 FQGNSA.

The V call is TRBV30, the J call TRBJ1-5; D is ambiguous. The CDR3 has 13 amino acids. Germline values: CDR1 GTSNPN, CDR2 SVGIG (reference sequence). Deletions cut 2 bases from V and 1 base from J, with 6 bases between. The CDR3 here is CAWSSESNQPQHF. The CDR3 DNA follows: TGTGCCTGGAGTTCGGAGAGCAATCAGCCCCAGCATTTT.

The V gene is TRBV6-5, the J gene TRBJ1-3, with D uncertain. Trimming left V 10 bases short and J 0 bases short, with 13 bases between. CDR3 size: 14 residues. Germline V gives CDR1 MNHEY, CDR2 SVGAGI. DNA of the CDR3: TGTGCCACCAGACGCACGAGCTCTGGAAACACCATATATTTT. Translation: CATRRTSSGNTIYF.

The CDR3: CASSLSGTMGETQYF. The CDR3 nucleotides read TGTGCCAGCAGCCTCTCTGGGACCATGGGAGAGACCCAGTACTTC. The rearrangement uses TRBV6-5 and TRBJ2-5; D may correspond to TRBD1 or TRBD2 (5 bases each). Trimming pared 6 bases from V and 4 bases from J, leaving 18 bases between. CDR1 and CDR2 from the germline V gene are MNHEY and SVGAGI. The CDR3 sequence is 15 residues long.

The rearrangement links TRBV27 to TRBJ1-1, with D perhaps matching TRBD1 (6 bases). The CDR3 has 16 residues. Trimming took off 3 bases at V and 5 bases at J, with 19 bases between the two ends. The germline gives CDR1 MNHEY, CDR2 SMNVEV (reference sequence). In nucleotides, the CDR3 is TGTGCCAGCAGTTTTGGGGCAGGAGGGGGTTTGACTGAAGCTTTCTTT. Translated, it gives CASSFGAGGGLTEAFF.

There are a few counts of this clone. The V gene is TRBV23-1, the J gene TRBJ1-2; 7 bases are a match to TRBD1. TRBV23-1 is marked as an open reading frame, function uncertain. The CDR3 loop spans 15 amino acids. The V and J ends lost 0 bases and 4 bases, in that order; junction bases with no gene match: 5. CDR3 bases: TGCGCCAGCAGTCAATCGACAGGGCATGCCTATGGCTACACCTTC. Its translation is CASSQSTGHAYGYTF.

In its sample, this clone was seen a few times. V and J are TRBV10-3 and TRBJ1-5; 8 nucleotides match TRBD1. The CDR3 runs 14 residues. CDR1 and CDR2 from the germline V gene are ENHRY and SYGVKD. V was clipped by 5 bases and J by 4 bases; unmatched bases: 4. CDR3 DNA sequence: TGTGCCATCAGTCCCAGACAGGGGAATCAGCCCCAGCATTTT. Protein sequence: CAISPRQGNQPQHF.

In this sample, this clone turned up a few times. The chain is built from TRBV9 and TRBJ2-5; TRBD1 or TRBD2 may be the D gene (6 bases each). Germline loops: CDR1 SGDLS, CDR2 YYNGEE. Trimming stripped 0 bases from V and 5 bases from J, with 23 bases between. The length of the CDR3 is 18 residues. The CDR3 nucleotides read TGTGCCAGCAGCGTAGGCGCGGCGGGGTGGGGAGGACAGGAGACCCAGTACTTC. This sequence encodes CASSVGAAGWGGQETQYF.

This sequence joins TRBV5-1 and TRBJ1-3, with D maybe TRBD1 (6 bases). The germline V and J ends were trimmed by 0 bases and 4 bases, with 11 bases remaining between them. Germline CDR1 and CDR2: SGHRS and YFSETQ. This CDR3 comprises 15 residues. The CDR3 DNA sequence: TGCGCCAGCAGCTTGGGACAGGTGCGAGGAAACACCATATATTTT. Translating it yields CASSLGQVRGNTIYF. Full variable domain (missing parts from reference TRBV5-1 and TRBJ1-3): KAGVTQTPRYLIKTRGQQVTLSCSPISGHRSVSWYQQTPGQGLQFLFEYFSETQRNKGNFPGRFSGRQFSNSRSEMNVSTLELGDSALYLCASSLGQVRGNTIYFGEGSWLTVV.

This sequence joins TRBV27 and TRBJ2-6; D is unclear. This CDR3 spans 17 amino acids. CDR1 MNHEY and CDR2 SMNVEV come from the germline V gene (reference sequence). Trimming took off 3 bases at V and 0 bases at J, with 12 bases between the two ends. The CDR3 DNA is TGTGCCAGCAGTTTCTTGGGTTCGAGCTCTGGGGCCAACGTCCTGACTTTC. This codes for CASSFLGSSSGANVLTF.

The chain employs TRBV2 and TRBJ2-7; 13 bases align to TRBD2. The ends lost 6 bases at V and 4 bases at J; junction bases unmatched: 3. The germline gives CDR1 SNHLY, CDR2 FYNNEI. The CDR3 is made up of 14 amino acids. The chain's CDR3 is CASRPTSGGYEQYF. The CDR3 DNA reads TGTGCCAGCAGACCGACTAGCGGGGGGTACGAGCAGTACTTC. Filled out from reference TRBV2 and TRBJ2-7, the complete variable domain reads EPEVTQTPSHQVTQMGQEVILRCVPISNHLYFYWYRQILGQKVEFLVSFYNNEISEKSEIFDDQFSVERPDGSNFTLKIRSTKLEDSAMYFCASRPTSGGYEQYFGPGTRLTVT.

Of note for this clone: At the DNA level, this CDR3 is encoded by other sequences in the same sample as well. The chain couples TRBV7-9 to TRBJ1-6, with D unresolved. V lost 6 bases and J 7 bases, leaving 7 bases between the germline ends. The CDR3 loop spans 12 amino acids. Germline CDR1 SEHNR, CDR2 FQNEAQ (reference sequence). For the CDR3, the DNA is TGTGCCAGCAGTTTCCCGAATTCACCCCTCCACTTT. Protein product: CASSFPNSPLHF.